The clone carrying this TCR beta chain was picked up a small number of times. Its antigen is unknown. These data are taken from a study of cytomegalovirus exposure and HLA in healthy donors. Findings and caveats of the study: Productive rates of about 87% or about 30% were seen for most TCR beta V segments in an earlier analysis.

Looked up from germline, CDR1 is SGHAT and CDR2 is FQNNGV. The CDR3 extends over 14 amino acids. Germline trimming cut 5 bases from V and 5 bases from J; bases unmatched to any gene: 4. Primers: 60 Vbeta forward and 13 Jbeta reverse. Here immunoSEQ multiplex PCR was the method, and the copy in TCRdb shows in-frame clones only, minus some. In the table there are roughly 100,000 clones, 75% of which are singletons. The sequencing sample was made of PBMCs. This sequence was found in a man aged 50 to 59 in good health and CMV-seronegative. The gene calls are TRBV11-2 and TRBJ2-2; 8 positions agree with TRBD1. As DNA, the CDR3 is TGTGCCAGCAGCCTCCGACAGGGGACCGGGGAGCTGTTTTTT. Residues: CASSLRQGTGELFF. Full variable domain (missing parts from reference TRBV11-2 and TRBJ2-2): EAGVAQSPRYKIIEKRQSVAFWCNPISGHATLYWYQQILGQGPKLLIQFQNNGVVDDSQLPKDRFSAERLKGVDSTLKIQPAKLEDSAVYLCASSLRQGTGELFFGEGSRLTVL.